The source of this T cell receptor (beta chain) is a study of cytomegalovirus exposure and HLA in healthy donors. The PCR contained 60 Vbeta and 13 Jbeta primers. Sequencing used immunoSEQ multiplex PCR; TCRdb keeps in-frame clones, though not all of them. The sample includes 65,000 to 90,000 clones. Trimming removed 3 bases from V and 4 bases from J; junction bases left unmatched: 7. The germline V gene has CDR1 MNHNS and CDR2 SASEGT. This CDR3 region has 16 residues. Material: PBMCs. V usage is TRBV6-1 and J usage is TRBJ1-3; 9 bases agree with TRBD1. The TCR originated in a female donor in good health and CMV-seropositive. CDR3: CASSDARQGEGNTIYF. Written as DNA, the CDR3 is TGTGCCAGCAGTGACGCGAGACAGGGGGAAGGAAACACCATATATTTT.